This TCR beta chain was profiled in a study of T-cell reconstitution after alpha-beta-depleted transplantation in children. In this sample, this clonotype turned up a few times. TCRbeta library construction was performed incorporating unique molecular identifiers. TCRdb reprocessed the PCR reads with MiXCR, giving one entry per CDR3 protein. This sample has 450,000 to 600,000 distinct CDR3 sequences, with approximately 20% found just once. Per germline, CDR1 MNHNS and CDR2 SASEGT. This CDR3 has 16 amino acids. V was clipped by 2 bases and J by 2 bases, with 13 bases between them. This TCR derives from a human donor who donated a stem cell graft to a child with acute lymphoblastic leukemia. This sequence joins TRBV6-1 and TRBJ1-5; possibly TRBD1 for D (6 bases). Sequencing was performed on PBMCs from the stem cell graft donor, taken from the stem cell graft. The CDR3, as DNA: TGTGCCAGCAGTGAATGGTGGGGGGCTGGCAATCAGCCCCAGCATTTT. Translating gives CASSEWWGAGNQPQHF.